This T cell receptor beta chain was sequenced during a study of blood T cell repertoires in COVID-19 (dated by TCRdb to 2020 to 2021). A note on the overall study: Collaborator samples came from the United States, Italy and Spain and covered acute and convalescent phases of COVID-19. Where available, HLA class I and class II types were taken from metadata supplied by the sample provider and were not determined by assay-based typing. The samples were drawn from the first 160 participants of the ongoing ImmuneRACE study and from over 950 subjects provided by 6 global collaborators. The repertoires were released in a freely available public database intended as a resource for research on the immune response to SARS-CoV-2. The material from the prospective study consisted of cDNA or gDNA derived from T cells, B-cell-depleted T cells, or PBMCs. Sample metadata almost always included a de-identified subject ID, COVID-19 status, age in years and sex. Subjects who had been exposed to COVID-19, were actively infected with it, or had recovered from it provided the deeply sampled blood TCRbeta repertoires that made up the dataset. Study-level results and caveats: How much clinical and demographic metadata was included differed by source and by participant, and the metadata was provided uncurated.

TCRbeta CDR3 regions were amplified from genomic DNA using the immunoSEQ Assay, a bias-controlled multiplex PCR. In the paper's pipeline: The number of nucleated cells in each sample was estimated from the amplification of reference gene primers within the assay. Sequence reads were collapsed and filtered to measure the absolute abundance of every unique TCRbeta CDR3 rearrangement. For each sample, productive Simpson clonality was calculated as the square root of Simpson's diversity index over productive rearrangements. This is the immuneACCESS table as TCRdb keeps it, with only in-frame sequences that have V and J called. A part of the clones is gone; compared with another copy, unresolved V genes explain less than half, and the rest is unexplained. That table gives V, J and clone size, and the DNA gave D and trimming. This sample gives under 300,000 clones in total; roughly 81% of them show up just once. The ten largest clones take up 5% to 7.5% of the sample.

In the prospective study, participants were roughly 18 to 95 years old, resided in 24 geographic areas of the United States, and were enrolled through a virtual design. In the prospective study, participants were assigned to cohorts based on the clinical history participants reported in a screening survey and a study questionnaire. Exposed participants had been in contact with someone with a PCR-confirmed or clinician-diagnosed COVID-19 case within 2 weeks of study entry. Each participant in the prospective study had whole blood, serum and a nasopharyngeal or oropharyngeal swab collected by mobile phlebotomists. Over an approximately 2-month period, participants in the prospective study had the option of providing additional blood draws and questionnaires. Before DNA extraction, blood samples from the prospective study were shipped at room temperature or frozen. The CDR3 numbers 15 residues from cysteine through phenylalanine. CDR3 DNA is the only sequence kept; it has 45 bases, read in frame from the first base. For CDR1 and CDR2, the germline V gene (reference sequence) lists LNHDA and SQIVND. For this chain, trimming is 5 bases at the V end and 4 bases at the J end, and the number of junction bases without a gene match is 5.

As regards this clone: What antigen it recognizes has not been identified. Base qualities were left out, and no much larger clone turns up one base away.

This sequence was found in a woman aged 45 to 65 who had been exposed to COVID-19. In this chain, TRBV19 is recombined with TRBJ1-4; TRBD1 lines up with 9 middle nucleotides. Input material: PBMCs or T cells enriched from blood (not recorded which). The CDR3 reads as follows: CASSGSTGGNEKLFF. The DNA reads TGTGCCAGTAGTGGATCGACAGGGGGTAATGAAAAACTGTTTTTT.